This paragraph reports one T cell receptor beta chain. One junction end does not reproduce the germline sequence, and a read error may be involved. The source of the sample is a study of shared clonotypes between healthy human individuals. The overall study: Participating donors consisted of a couple of women and a few men aged 18 to 49.

In germline, CDR1 is SEHNR, CDR2 FQNEAQ (reference sequence). The CDR3 sequence is 14 residues long. TCRdb's table, derived via immunoSEQ multiplex PCR, lists solely in-frame clones and lacks some. The data contain more than 2 million clones, about 94% of them singletons. Positively selected for CCR7, the CD45RO-negative cells used as naive CD8 cells excluded terminally differentiated effector memory CD45RA+ cells. The rearrangement uses TRBV7-9 and TRBJ1-2; D might be TRBD1 (6 bases). This receptor was obtained from a man aged 18 to 30 in good health. Sequencing was done on a sample of naive CD8+ T cells sorted from blood. The CDR3 protein is CASSSSGGAPGYAF. CDR3 in DNA: TGTGCCAGCAGCTCAAGTGGGGGGGCGCCGGGCTACGCCTTC. Full variable domain (missing parts from reference TRBV7-9 and TRBJ1-2): DTGVSQNPRHKITKRGQNVTFRCDPISEHNRLYWYRQTLGQGPEFLTYFQNEAQLEKSRLLSDRFSAERPKGSFSTLEIQRTEQGDSAMYLCASSSSGGAPGYAFGSGTRLTVV.